This TCR beta chain was sequenced for a study of cytomegalovirus exposure and HLA in healthy donors. As for this clone: Its matching antigen is unknown.

General observations from the study: Donors were assumed by presence/absence analyses to have roughly uniform sequencing depth. Cytomegalovirus status was reportedly diagnosed by the classifier with high sensitivity and specificity.

The PCR made use of 60 Vbeta and 13 Jbeta primers. Method: immunoSEQ multiplex PCR; TCRdb's copy keeps in-frame clones and lacks some. This repertoire includes 140,000 to 150,000 clones. Healthy bone marrow donors made up the cohort. The sequence was obtained from a woman aged 45-60 years in good health and CMV-seronegative. Specimen: PBMCs.

As DNA, the CDR3 is TGTGCCAGCAGCCCGGGACTAGCGGGGGGCCAAGAGACCCAGTACTTC. It is translated as CASSPGLAGGQETQYF. V and J are TRBV11-2 and TRBJ2-5; 15 nucleotides agree with TRBD2. Germline loops: CDR1 SGHAT, CDR2 FQNNGV. This CDR3 is 16 amino acids long. V shed 5 bases and J 1 base; nucleotides not matched to a gene: 2.